The 9 T cell receptor beta chains presented below share a single source sample, sequenced in a study of T cell responses to AZD1222 COVID-19 vaccine. The table came from immunoSEQ multiplex PCR; TCRdb's copy has only in-frame clones and leaves some out. The sample yields around 130,000 clones, around 94% seen once. The sample was peripheral blood, taken on day 0 of AZD1222 vaccination. The source is an adult in good health.

CDR3 sequence (DNA): TGCGCCAGCAGCCAAGGCTGGACAGTCTACAATGAGCAGTTCTTC. Protein: CASSQGWTVYNEQFF. J is TRBJ2-1 and V is TRBV4-1; tentative D call: TRBD1 (6 bases). Germline CDR1 and CDR2: MGHRA and YSYEKL. With 1 base removed from V and 3 bases from J, the gap between germline ends came to 10 bases. The CDR3 has 15 amino acids.

The chain has TRBV27 and TRBJ1-1; no clear D gene. The V gene lost 6 bases and the J gene lost 6 bases, with 14 bases spanning the gap. Germline CDR1 and CDR2: MNHEY and SMNVEV (reference sequence). This CDR3 has 13 residues. Here the CDR3 DNA reads TGTGCCAGCAGCCCTGGGGTAGGAGCTGAAGCTTTCTTT. This sequence encodes CASSPGVGAEAFF.

The CDR3 spells CASSLKGQGARYEQYF. CDR3 coding DNA: TGTGCCAGCAGCTTAAAGGGACAGGGGGCGCGGTACGAGCAGTACTTC. This chain uses TRBV11-2 with TRBJ2-7; 12 positions match TRBD1. CDR1 and CDR2 (germline): SGHAT, FQNNGV. J was trimmed by 4 bases and V by 2 bases; bases with no gene match: 6. This CDR3 contains 16 residues.

V and J are TRBV6-5 and TRBJ2-3, with 9 bases identical to TRBD2. V dropped 4 bases and J dropped 3; count of bases not matched to a gene: 5. The CDR3 extends over 15 amino acids. Germline CDR1 reads MNHEY; CDR2 reads SVGAGI. The CDR3 loop is CASSLAGEITDTQYF. CDR3 coding DNA: TGTGCCAGCAGTTTAGCGGGAGAAATAACAGATACGCAGTATTTT.

The J gene is TRBJ2-2, the V gene TRBV11-3; D possibly corresponds to TRBD2 (6 bases). Germline V gene lookup returns CDR1 SGHNT and CDR2 YENEEA. This CDR3 is 16 amino acids long. The V and J ends lost 5 bases and 4 bases respectively, with 17 bases between them. CDR3 in amino acids: CASSPEGGVGTGELFF. The DNA for the CDR3 is TGTGCCAGCAGCCCGGAAGGAGGGGTTGGCACCGGGGAGCTGTTTTTT. Drawing the rest from reference TRBV11-3 and TRBJ2-2, the complete variable domain is EAGVVQSPRYKIIEKKQPVAFWCNPISGHNTLYWYLQNLGQGPELLIRYENEEAVDDSQLPKDRFSAERLKGVDSTLKIQPAELGDSAVYLCASSPEGGVGTGELFFGEGSRLTVL.

The V and J genes are TRBV6-5 and TRBJ1-2; D is undetermined. The CDR3 runs 15 residues. CDR1 and CDR2 (germline): MNHEY, SVGAGI. Trimming removed 4 bases at V and 3 bases at J, with 15 bases between. The CDR3 coding sequence is TGTGCCAGCAGTTCCCCGGGTTCCGGGGACTATGGCTACACCTTC. Translating gives CASSSPGSGDYGYTF.

This clone was recorded only once. The chain carries TRBV6-5 and TRBJ1-1, with D tentatively TRBD1 (5 bases). This CDR3 is built from 11 residues. V shed 6 bases and J shed 9 bases, with 11 bases lying between them. Germline V gene lookup returns CDR1 MNHEY and CDR2 SVGAGI. This CDR3 is CASREGTKAFF. Here the CDR3 DNA reads TGTGCCAGCAGAGAGGGGACGAAAGCTTTCTTT.

This clone was seen just once. The chain is built from TRBV7-2 and TRBJ1-4; D unresolved. Trimming took off 4 bases at V and 8 bases at J, with 5 bases between the two ends. Per germline, CDR1 SGHTA and CDR2 FQGNSA. The CDR3 totals 11 residues. The CDR3 bases are TGTGCCAGCAGCTACCGAGAAAAACTGTTTTTT. Protein product: CASSYREKLFF.

This clone occurred many times. The chain employs TRBV21-1 and TRBJ2-7; TRBD1 reflects the table's D call only, with no check against the DNA. TRBV21-1 has pseudogene status. This CDR3 has 14 residues. Here the CDR3 DNA reads TGTGCCAGCAACCCAAGAAGGGGCTCCTACGAGCAGTACTTC. Translating gives CASNPRRGSYEQYF.